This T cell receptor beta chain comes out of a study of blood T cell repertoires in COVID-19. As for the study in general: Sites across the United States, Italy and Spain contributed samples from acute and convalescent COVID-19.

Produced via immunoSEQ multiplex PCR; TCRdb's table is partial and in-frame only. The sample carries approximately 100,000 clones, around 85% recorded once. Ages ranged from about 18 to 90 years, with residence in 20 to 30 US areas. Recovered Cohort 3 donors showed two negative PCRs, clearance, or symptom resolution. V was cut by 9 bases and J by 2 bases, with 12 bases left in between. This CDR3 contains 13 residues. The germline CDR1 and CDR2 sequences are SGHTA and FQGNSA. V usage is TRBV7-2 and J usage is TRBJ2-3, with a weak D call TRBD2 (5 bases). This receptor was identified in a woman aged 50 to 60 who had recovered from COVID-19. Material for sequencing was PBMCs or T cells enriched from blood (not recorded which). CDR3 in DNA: TGTGCCAGTGGAGCGGATCTCACAGATACGCAGTATTTT. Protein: CASGADLTDTQYF.